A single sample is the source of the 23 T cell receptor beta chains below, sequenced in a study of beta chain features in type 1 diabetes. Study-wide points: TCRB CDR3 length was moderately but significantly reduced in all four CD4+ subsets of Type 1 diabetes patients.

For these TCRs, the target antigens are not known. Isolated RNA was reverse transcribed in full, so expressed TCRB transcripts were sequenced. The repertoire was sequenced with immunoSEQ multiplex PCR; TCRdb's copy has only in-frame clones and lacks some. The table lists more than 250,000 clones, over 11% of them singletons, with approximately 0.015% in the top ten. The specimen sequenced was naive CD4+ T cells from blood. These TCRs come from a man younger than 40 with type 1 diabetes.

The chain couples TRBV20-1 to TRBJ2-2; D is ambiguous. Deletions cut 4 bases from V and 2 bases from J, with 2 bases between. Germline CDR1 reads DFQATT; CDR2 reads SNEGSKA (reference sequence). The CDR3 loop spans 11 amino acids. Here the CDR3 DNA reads TGCAGTGCTACAAACACCGGGGAGCTGTTTTTT. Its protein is CSATNTGELFF.

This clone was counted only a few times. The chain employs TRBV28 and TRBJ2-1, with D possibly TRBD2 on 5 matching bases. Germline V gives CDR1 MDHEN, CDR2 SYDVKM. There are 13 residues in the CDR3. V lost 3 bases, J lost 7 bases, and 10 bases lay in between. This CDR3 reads CASSLMRENEQFF. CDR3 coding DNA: TGTGCCAGCAGTTTGATGAGGGAAAATGAGCAGTTCTTC.

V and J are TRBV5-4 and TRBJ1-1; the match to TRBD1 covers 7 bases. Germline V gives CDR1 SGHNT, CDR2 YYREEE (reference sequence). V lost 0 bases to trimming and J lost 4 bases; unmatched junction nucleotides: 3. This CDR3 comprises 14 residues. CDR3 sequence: CASSLGQGATEAFF. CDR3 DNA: TGTGCCAGCAGCTTGGGACAGGGCGCCACTGAAGCTTTCTTT.

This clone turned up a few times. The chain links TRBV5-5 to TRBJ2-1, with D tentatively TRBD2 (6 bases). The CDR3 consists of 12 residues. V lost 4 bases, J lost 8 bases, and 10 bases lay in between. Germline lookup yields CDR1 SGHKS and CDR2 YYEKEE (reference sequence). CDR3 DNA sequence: TGTGCCAGCAGCATCGCTAGCGATGAGCAGTTCTTC. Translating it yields CASSIASDEQFF.

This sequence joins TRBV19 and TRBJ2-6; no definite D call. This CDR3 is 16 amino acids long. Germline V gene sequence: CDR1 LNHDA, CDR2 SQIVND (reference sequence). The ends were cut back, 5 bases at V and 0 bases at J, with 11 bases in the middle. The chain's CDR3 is CASSRLKSSGANVLTF. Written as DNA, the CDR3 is TGTGCCAGTAGTCGGTTGAAGAGCTCTGGGGCCAACGTCCTGACTTTC.

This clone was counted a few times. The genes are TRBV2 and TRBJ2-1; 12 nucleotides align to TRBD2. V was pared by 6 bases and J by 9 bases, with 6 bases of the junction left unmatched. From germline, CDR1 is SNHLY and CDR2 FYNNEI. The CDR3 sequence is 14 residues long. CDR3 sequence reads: CASSVLAGGSEQFF. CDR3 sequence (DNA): TGTGCCAGCAGCGTCCTAGCGGGAGGGTCTGAGCAGTTCTTC.

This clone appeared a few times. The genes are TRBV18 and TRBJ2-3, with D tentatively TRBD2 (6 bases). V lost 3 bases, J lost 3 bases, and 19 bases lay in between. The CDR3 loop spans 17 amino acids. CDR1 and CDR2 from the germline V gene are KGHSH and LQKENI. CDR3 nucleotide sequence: TGTGCCAGCTCACCCCAGACTAGATATCGTCGAACAGATACGCAGTATTTT. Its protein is CASSPQTRYRRTDTQYF.

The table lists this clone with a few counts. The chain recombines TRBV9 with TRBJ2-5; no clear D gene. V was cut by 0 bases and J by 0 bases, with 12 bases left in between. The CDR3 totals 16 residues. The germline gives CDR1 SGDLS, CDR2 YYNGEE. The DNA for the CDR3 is TGTGCCAGCAGCGTAGATCACAGCCAGTACCAAGAGACCCAGTACTTC. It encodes CASSVDHSQYQETQYF.

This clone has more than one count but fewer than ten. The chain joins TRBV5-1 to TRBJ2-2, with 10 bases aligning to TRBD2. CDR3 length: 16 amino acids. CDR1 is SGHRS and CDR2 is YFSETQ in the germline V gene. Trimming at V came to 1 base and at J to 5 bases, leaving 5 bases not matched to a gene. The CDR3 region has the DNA TGCGCCAGCAGCTTGCCAGCGGGAGGGCTTACCGGGGAGCTGTTTTTT. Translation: CASSLPAGGLTGELFF.

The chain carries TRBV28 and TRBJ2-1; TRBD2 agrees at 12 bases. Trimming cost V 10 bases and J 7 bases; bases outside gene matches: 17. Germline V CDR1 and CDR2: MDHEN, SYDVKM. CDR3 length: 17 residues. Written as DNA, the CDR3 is TGTGCCATCTCATCGATGCTAGCGGGAGGGCCGACGAATGAGCAGTTCTTC. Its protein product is CAISSMLAGGPTNEQFF.

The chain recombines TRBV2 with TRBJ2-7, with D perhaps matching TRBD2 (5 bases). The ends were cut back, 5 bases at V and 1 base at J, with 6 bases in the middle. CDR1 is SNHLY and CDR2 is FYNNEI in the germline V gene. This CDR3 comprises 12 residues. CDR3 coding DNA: TGTGCCAGCAGTAGGGAGTCCTACGAGCAGTACTTC. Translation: CASSRESYEQYF.

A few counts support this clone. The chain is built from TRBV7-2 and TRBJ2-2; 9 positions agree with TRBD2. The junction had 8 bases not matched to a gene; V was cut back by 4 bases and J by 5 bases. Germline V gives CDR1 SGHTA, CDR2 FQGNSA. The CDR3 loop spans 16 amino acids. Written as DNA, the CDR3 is TGTGCCAGCAGCTCGAATAGCGGGAGTGTGACCGGGGAGCTGTTTTTT. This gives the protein CASSSNSGSVTGELFF.

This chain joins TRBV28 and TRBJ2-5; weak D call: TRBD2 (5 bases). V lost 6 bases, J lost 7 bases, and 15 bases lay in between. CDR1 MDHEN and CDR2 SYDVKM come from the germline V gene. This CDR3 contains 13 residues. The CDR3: CASSLAGPGTQYF. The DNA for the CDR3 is TGTGCCAGCAGCCTAGCCGGTCCGGGGACCCAGTACTTC.

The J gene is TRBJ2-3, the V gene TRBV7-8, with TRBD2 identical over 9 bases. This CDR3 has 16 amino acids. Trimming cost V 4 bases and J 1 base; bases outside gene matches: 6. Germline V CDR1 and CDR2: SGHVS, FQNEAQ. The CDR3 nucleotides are TGTGCCAGCAGCTCCTTAGCGGGAGTGCGCACAGATACGCAGTATTTT. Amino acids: CASSSLAGVRTDTQYF.

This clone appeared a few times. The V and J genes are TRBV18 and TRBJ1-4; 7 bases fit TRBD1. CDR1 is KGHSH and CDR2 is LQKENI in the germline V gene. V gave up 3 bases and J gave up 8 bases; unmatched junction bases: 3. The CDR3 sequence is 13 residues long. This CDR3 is CASSPGQVEKLFF. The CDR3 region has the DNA TGTGCCAGCTCACCCGGACAGGTAGAAAAACTGTTTTTT.

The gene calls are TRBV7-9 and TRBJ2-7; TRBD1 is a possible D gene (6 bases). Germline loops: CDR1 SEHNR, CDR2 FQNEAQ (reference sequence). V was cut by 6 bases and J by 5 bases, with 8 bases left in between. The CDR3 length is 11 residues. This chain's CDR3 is CASRSGDEQYF. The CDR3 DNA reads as TGTGCCAGCAGATCAGGGGACGAGCAGTACTTC.

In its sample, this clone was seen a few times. CDR3 nucleotide sequence: TGTGCCAGCAGTGGGACAGGGCCTAGAAGACGCTCCGAGCAGTACTTC. Translated, it gives CASSGTGPRRRSEQYF. This rearrangement joins TRBV6-1 to TRBJ2-7; 8 nucleotides align to TRBD1. Germline values: CDR1 MNHNS, CDR2 SASEGT. Trimming removed 4 bases from V and 6 bases from J; junction bases left unmatched: 14. The CDR3 runs to 16 residues.

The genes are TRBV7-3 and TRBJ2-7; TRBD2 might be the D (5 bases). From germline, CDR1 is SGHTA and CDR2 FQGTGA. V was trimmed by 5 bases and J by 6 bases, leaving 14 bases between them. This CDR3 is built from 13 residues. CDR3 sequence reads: CASSGRVEGEQYF. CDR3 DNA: TGTGCCAGCAGCGGGCGGGTAGAAGGCGAGCAGTACTTC.

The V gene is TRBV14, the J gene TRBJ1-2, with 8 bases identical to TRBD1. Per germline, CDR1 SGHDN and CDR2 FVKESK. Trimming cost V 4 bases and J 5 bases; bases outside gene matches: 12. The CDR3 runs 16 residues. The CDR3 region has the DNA TGTGCCAGCAGCCTATTACAAAACGACAGGGGATATGGCTACACCTTC. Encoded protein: CASSLLQNDRGYGYTF.

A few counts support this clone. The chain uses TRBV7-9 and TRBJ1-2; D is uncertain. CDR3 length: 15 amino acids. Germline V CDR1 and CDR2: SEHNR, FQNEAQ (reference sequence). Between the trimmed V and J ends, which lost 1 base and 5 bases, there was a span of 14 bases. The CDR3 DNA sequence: TGTGCCAGCAGCTTAGACTGGGGAGTAGGGTATGGCTACACCTTC. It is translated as CASSLDWGVGYGYTF.

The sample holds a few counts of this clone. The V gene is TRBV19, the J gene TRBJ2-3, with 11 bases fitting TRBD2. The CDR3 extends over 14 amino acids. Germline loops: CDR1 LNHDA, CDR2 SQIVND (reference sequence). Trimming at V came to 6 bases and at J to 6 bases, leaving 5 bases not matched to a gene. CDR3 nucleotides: TGTGCCAGTAGACTAGCGGGAGAAACGGATACGCAGTATTTT. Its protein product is CASRLAGETDTQYF.

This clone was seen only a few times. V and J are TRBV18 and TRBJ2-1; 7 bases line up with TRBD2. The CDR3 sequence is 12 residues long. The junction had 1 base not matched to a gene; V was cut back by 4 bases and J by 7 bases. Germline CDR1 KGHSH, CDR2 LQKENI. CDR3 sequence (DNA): TGTGCCAGCTCACAGCGGGGTAATGAGCAGTTCTTC. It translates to CASSQRGNEQFF.

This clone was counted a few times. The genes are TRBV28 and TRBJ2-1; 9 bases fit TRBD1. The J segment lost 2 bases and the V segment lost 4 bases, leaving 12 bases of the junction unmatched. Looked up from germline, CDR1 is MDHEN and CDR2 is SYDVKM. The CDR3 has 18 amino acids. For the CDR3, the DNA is TGTGCCAGCAGTTCGTCGGAAGCCGGGACAGGGACCTACAATGAGCAGTTCTTC. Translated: CASSSSEAGTGTYNEQFF.